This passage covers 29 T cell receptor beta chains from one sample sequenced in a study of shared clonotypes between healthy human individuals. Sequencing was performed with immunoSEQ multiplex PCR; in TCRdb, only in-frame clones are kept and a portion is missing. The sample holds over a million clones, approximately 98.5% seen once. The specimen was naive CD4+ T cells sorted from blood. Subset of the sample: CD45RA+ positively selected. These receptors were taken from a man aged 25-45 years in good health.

Here the CDR3 DNA reads TGTGCCATCAGTGAGTCGGGTAGTGTAGATACGCAGTATTTT. This encodes CAISESGSVDTQYF. The chain employs TRBV10-3 and TRBJ2-3, with D unclear. V lost 0 bases and J 5 bases, leaving 9 bases between the germline ends. CDR3 length: 14 amino acids. CDR1 and CDR2 (germline): ENHRY, SYGVKD.

Here the CDR3 reads CASSLVQGMAEQYF. CDR3 sequence (DNA): TGTGCCAGCAGCTTGGTTCAGGGAATGGCCGAGCAGTACTTC. The gene calls are TRBV5-4 and TRBJ2-7, with a weak D call TRBD1 (5 bases). There are 14 residues in the CDR3. V was trimmed by 0 bases and J by 6 bases, leaving 13 bases between them. From germline, CDR1 is SGHNT and CDR2 YYREEE (reference sequence).

The CDR3 DNA is TGTGCCAGCAGTGAAGTACAGGGATGGATGGATCAGCCCCAGCATTTT. It is translated as CASSEVQGWMDQPQHF. J is TRBJ1-5 and V is TRBV6-1; possible D gene TRBD1, 6 bases. The germline gives CDR1 MNHNS, CDR2 SASEGT. The CDR3 extends over 16 amino acids. V was cut by 1 base and J by 5 bases, with 15 bases left in between.

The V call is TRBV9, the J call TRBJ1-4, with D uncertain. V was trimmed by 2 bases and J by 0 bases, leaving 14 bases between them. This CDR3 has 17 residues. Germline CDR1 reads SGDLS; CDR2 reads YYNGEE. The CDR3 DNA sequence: TGTGCCAGCAGCGTGGAAGGGTTCCATGCAACTAATGAAAAACTGTTTTTT. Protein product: CASSVEGFHATNEKLFF.

The CDR3: CASSLIANTEAFF. The CDR3 nucleotides are TGTGCCAGCAGCTTGATAGCGAACACTGAAGCTTTCTTT. The chain joins TRBV5-4 to TRBJ1-1; D unresolved. This CDR3 is 13 amino acids long. V was shortened by 1 base and J by 1 base, with 5 bases between the two germline ends. Per the germline V gene, CDR1 is SGHNT and CDR2 is YYREEE (reference sequence).

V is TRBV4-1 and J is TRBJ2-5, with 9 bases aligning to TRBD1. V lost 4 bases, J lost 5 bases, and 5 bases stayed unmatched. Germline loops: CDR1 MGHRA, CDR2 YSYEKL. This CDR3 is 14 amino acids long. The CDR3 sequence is CASSRGQGGETQYF. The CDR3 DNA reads TGCGCCAGCAGCCGGGGACAGGGAGGGGAGACCCAGTACTTC.

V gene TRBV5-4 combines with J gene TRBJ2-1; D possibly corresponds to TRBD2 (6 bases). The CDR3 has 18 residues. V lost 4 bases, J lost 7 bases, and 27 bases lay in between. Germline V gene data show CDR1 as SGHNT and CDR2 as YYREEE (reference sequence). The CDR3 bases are TGTGCCAGCAGCCCTTCGTTAAAGACTAGTTATTTTAGAAATGAGCAGTTCTTC. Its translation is CASSPSLKTSYFRNEQFF.

The CDR3 bases are TGTGCCAGCAGCCAAGCAGGGTCCGGGGAGCTGTTTTTT. It translates to CASSQAGSGELFF. V usage is TRBV14 and J usage is TRBJ2-2; D possibly corresponds to TRBD1 (5 bases). Trimming took off 1 base at V and 6 bases at J, with 6 bases between the two ends. The CDR3 runs 13 residues. CDR1 SGHDN and CDR2 FVKESK come from the germline V gene.

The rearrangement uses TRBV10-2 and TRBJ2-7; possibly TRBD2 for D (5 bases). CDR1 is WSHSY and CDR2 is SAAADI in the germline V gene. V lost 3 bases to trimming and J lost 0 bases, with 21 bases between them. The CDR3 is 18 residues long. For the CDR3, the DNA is TGCGCCAGCAGTGACCTTATGGGATGGCGGGTAAGCTCCTACGAGCAGTACTTC. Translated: CASSDLMGWRVSSYEQYF.

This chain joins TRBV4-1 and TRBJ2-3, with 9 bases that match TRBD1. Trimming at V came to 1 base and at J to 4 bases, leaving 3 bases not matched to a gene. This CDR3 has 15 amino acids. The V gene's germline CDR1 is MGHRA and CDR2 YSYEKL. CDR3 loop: CASSQGDRDPDTQYF. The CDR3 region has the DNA TGCGCCAGCAGCCAAGGGGACAGGGATCCAGATACGCAGTATTTT.

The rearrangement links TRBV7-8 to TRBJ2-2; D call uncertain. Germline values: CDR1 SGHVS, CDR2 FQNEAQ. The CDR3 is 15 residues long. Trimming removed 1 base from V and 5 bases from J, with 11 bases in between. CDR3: CASSLGQARTGELFF. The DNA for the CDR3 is TGTGCCAGCAGCTTAGGGCAGGCGAGGACCGGGGAGCTGTTTTTT.

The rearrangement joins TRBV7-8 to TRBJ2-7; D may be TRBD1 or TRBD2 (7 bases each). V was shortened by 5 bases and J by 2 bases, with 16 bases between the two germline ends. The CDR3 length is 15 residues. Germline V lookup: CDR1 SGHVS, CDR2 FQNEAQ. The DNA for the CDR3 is TGTGCCAGCAGCGGCCTGGCAGGGGGGGCCTACGAGCAGTACTTC. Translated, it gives CASSGLAGGAYEQYF.

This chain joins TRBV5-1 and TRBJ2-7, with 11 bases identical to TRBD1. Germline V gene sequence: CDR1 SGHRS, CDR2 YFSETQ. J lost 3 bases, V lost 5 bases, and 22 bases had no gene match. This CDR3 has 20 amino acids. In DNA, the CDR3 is TGCGCCAGCAGTTCCCCGGGCGGGGGACAGGGGGTGCGGGTGTTCTACGAGCAGTACTTC. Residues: CASSSPGGGQGVRVFYEQYF. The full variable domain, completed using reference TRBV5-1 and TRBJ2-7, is KAGVTQTPRYLIKTRGQQVTLSCSPISGHRSVSWYQQTPGQGLQFLFEYFSETQRNKGNFPGRFSGRQFSNSRSEMNVSTLELGDSALYLCASSSPGGGQGVRVFYEQYFGPGTRLTVT.

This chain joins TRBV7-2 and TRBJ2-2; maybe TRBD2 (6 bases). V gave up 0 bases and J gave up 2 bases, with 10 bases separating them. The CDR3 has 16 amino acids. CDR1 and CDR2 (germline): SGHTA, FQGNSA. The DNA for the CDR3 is TGTGCCAGCAGCTTAGCTGCGGGGCGAAACACCGGGGAGCTGTTTTTT. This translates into CASSLAAGRNTGELFF.

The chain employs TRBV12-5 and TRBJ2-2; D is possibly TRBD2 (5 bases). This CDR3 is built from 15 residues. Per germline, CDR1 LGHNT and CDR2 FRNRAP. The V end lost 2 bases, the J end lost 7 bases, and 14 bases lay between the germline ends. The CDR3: CASGLWLAYGGELFF. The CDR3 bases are TGTGCTAGTGGTTTGTGGCTAGCTTATGGCGGGGAGCTGTTTTTT.

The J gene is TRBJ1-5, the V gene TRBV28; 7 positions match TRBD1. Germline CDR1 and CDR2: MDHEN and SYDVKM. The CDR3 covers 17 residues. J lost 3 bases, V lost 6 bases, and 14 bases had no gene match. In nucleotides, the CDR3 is TGTGCCAGCAGCACCCGACACAGGGGCCCTCCCAATCAGCCCCAGCATTTT. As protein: CASSTRHRGPPNQPQHF. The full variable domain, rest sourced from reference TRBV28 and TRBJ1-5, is DVKVTQSSRYLVKRTGEKVFLECVQDMDHENMFWYRQDPGLGLRLIYFSYDVKMKEKGDIPEGYSVSREKKERFSLILESASTNQTSMYLCASSTRHRGPPNQPQHFGDGTRLSIL.

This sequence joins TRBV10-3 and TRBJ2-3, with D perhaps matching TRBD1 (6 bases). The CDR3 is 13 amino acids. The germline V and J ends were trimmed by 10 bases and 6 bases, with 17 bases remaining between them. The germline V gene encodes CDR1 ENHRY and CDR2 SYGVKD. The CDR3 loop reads CASRTENVDTQYF. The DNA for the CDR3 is TGTGCCAGCCGGACAGAGAATGTCGATACGCAGTATTTT.

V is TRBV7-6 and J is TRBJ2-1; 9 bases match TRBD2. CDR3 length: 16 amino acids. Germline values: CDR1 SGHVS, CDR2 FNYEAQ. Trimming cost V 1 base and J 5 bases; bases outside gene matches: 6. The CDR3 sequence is CASSLGGLAQHNEQFF. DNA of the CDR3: TGTGCCAGCAGCTTAGGTGGACTAGCGCAGCACAATGAGCAGTTCTTC.

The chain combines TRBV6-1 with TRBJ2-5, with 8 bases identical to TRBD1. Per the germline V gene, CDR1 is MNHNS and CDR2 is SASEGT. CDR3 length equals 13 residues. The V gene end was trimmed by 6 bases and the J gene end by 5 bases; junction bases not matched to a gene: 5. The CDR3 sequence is CASRWTGRETQYF. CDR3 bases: TGTGCCAGCAGGTGGACAGGGAGGGAGACCCAGTACTTC.

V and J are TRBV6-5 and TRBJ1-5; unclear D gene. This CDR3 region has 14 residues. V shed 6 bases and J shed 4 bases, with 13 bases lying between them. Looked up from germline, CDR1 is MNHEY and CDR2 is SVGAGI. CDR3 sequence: CASSPTPGNQPQHF. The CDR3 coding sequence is TGTGCCAGCAGCCCCACCCCCGGGAATCAGCCCCAGCATTTT.

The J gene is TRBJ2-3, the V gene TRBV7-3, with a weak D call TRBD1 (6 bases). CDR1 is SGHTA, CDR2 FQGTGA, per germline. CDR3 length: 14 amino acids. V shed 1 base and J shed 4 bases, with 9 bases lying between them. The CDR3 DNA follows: TGTGCCAGCAGCTTAAACAGGGACCCAGATACGCAGTATTTT. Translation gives CASSLNRDPDTQYF.

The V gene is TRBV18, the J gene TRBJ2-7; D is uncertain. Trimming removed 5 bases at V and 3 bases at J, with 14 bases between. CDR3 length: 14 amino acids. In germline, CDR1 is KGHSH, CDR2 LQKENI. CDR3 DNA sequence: TGTGCCAGCTCAGCCACCGAAACGAGCTACGAGCAGTACTTC. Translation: CASSATETSYEQYF.

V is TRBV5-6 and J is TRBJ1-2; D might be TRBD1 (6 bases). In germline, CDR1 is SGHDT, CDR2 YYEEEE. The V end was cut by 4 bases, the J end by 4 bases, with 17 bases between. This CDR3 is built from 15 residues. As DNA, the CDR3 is TGTGCCAGCAGCGAAATTGGGGGGGCGATCTATGGCTACACCTTC. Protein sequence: CASSEIGGAIYGYTF.

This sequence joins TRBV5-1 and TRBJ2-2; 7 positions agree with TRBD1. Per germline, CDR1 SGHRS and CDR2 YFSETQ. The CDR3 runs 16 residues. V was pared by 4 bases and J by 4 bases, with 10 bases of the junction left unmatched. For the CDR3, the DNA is TGCGCCAGCAGCCCTGAGACAGGGTTGTTCACCGGGGAGCTGTTTTTT. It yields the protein CASSPETGLFTGELFF. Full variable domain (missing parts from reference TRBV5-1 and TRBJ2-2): KAGVTQTPRYLIKTRGQQVTLSCSPISGHRSVSWYQQTPGQGLQFLFEYFSETQRNKGNFPGRFSGRQFSNSRSEMNVSTLELGDSALYLCASSPETGLFTGELFFGEGSRLTVL.

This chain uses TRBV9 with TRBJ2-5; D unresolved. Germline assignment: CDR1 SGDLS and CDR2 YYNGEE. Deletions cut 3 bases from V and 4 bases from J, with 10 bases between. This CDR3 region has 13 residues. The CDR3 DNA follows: TGTGCCAGCAGCGCCGACCTCAGAGAGACCCAGTACTTC. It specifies CASSADLRETQYF.

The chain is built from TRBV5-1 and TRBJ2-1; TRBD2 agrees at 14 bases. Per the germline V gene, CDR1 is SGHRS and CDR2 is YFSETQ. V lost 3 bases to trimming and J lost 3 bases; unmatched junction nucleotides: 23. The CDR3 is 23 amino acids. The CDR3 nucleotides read TGCGCCAGCAGCTCTTTCCCAACTACACCGGGACTAGCGGGAGTTCCCTTCTACAATGAGCAGTTCTTC. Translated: CASSSFPTTPGLAGVPFYNEQFF.

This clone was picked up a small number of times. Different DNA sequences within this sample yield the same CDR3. The CDR3 region is CASSVGSGANVLTF. The CDR3 DNA sequence: TGTGCCAGCAGCGTAGGGTCTGGGGCCAACGTCCTGACTTTC. The chain employs TRBV9 and TRBJ2-6, with D unresolved. The CDR3 covers 14 residues. The germline gives CDR1 SGDLS, CDR2 YYNGEE. V lost 0 bases and J lost 1, with 2 bases in between. Full variable domain (missing parts from reference TRBV9 and TRBJ2-6): DSGVTQTPKHLITATGQRVTLRCSPRSGDLSVYWYQQSLDQGLQFLIQYYNGEERAKGNILERFSAQQFPDLHSELNLSSLELGDSALYFCASSVGSGANVLTFGAGSRLTVL.

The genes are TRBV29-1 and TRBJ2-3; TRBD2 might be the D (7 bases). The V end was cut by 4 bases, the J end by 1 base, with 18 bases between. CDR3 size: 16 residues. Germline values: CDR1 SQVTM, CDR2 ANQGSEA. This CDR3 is CSVVGGGVLRTDTQYF. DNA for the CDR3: TGCAGCGTTGTAGGGGGGGGCGTCCTCCGCACAGATACGCAGTATTTT.

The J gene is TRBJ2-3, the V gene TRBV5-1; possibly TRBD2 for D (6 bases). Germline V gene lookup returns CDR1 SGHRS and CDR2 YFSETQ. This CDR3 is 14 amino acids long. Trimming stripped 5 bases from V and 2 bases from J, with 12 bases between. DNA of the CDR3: TGCGCCAGCAGTTTTGGCGGGACCACAGATACGCAGTATTTT. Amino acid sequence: CASSFGGTTDTQYF.